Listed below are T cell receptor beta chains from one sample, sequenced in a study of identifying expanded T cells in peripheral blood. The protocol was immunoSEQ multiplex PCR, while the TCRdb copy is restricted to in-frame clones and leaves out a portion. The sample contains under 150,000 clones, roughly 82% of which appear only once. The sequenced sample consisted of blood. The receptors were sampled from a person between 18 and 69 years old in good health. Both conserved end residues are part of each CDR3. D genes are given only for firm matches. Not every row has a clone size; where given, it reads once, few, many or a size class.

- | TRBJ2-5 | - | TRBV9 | TGTGCCAGCAGCGCGAGAGACAACTTACAAGAGACCCAGTACTTC | CASSARDNLQETQYF
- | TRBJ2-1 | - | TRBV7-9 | TGTGCCAGCAGCTTTACAGGGCTCCCCTCCTACAATGAGCAGTTCTTC | CASSFTGLPSYNEQFF
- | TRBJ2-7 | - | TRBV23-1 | TGCGCCAGCAGTCAATCGGAGTGGAGTTGCAGTTCGCATTACGAGCAGTACTTC | CASSQSEWSCSSHYEQYF
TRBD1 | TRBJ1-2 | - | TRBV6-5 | TGTGCCAGCAGTTACTCGAGCACAGGGGATGGCTACACCTTC | CASSYSSTGDGYTF
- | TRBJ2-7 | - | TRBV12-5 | TGTGCTAGTGGCGGCGGACCAGGGATTCCCTACGAGCAGTACTTC | CASGGGPGIPYEQYF
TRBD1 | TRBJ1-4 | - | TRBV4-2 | TGTGCCAGCAGCCAAGGGCGCAGGGGGCTCGAGAATGAAAAACTGTTTTTT | CASSQGRRGLENEKLFF
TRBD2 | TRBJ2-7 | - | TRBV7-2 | TGTGCCAGCACCCCAGCGGGGGCCTACTACGAGCAGTACTTC | CASTPAGAYYEQYF
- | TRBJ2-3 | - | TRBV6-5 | TGTGCCAGCAGTTACTTTCCAGAACTAAGCACAGATACGCAGTATTTT | CASSYFPELSTDTQYF
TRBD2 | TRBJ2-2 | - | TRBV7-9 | TGTGCCAGCAGCGGATCTCTTTCGGGGGGGCCGTTTGTCGGGGAGCTGTTTTTT | CASSGSLSGGPFVGELFF
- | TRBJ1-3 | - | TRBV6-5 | TGTGCCAGCAGTTACTCAAAGGGCGGAAACACCATATATTTT | CASSYSKGGNTIYF
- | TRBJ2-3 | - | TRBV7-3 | TGTGCCAGCAGCTTGCGGTCACTCACAGATACGCAGTATTTT | CASSLRSLTDTQYF
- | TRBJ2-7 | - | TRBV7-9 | TGTGCCAGCAGCTTAGGAGGAATCGAGCAGTACTTC | CASSLGGIEQYF
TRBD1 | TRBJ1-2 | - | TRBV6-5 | TGTGCCAGCCACCCAGGTGGGACAGGGGTGTACGGCTACACCTTC | CASHPGGTGVYGYTF
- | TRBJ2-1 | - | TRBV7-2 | TGTGCCAGCAGCCCTACTAGCTTCGGTGAGCAGTTCTTC | CASSPTSFGEQFF
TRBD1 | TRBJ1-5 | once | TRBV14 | TGTGCCAGCAGCCGCCTACACCGGGACAGGGGCCCTCAATCGGCCCAGCATTTT | CASSRLHRDRGPQSAQHF
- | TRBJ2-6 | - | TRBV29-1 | TGCAGCGTTCTGATTTCACGCATACAAAGTCGGGCCAACGTCCTGACTTTC | CSVLISRIQSRANVLTF
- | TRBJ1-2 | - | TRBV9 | TGTGCCAGCAGCGCATCGAGTCCAGGGGCTAACTATGGCTACACCTTC | CASSASSPGANYGYTF
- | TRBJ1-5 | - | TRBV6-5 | TGTGCCAGCAGTTACAGGGAGGGCCAGCCCCAGCATTTT | CASSYREGQPQHF
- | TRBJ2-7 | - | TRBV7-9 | TGTGCCAGCAGCTTATCGGGTTTCTCCTACGAGCAGTACTTC | CASSLSGFSYEQYF
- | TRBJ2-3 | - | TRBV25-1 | TGTGCCAGCGGGACTTCCAACACAGATACGCAGTATTTT | CASGTSNTDTQYF
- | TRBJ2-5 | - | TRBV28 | TGTGCCAGCAGTCCAGGTCCTTTCCAAGAGACCCAGTACTTC | CASSPGPFQETQYF
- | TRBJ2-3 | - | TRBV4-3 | TGCGCCAGCAGCCAGAAACACTTGACAGATACGCAGTATTTT | CASSQKHLTDTQYF
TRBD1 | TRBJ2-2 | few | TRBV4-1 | TGCGCCAGCAGCCAGGACAGGGGGCGCACCGGGGAGCTGTTTTTT | CASSQDRGRTGELFF
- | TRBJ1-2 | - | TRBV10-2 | TGCGCCACCTCAGACAGGTTGGGGATTAGGTATGGCTACACCTTC | CATSDRLGIRYGYTF
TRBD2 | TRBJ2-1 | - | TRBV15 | TGTGCCACCAGCAGAGATTTGTCTAGCGGGGGATTCAATGAGCAGTTCTTC | CATSRDLSSGGFNEQFF
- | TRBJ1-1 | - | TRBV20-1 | TGCAGTGCCCCCGGTTCGGGAGCTTTCTTT | CSAPGSGAFF
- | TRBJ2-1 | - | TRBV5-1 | TGCGCCAGCAGCTTACGGGGGTACTTAATGGTCGATGAGCAGTTCTTC | CASSLRGYLMVDEQFF
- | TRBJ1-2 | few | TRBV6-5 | TGTGCCAGCAGACGCCTTGGGGGTGGCTACACCTTC | CASRRLGGGYTF
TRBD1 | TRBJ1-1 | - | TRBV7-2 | TGTGCCAGCAGCATGGAGGGGGCCCAAGACACTGAAGCTTTCTTT | CASSMEGAQDTEAFF
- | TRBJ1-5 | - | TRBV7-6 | TGTGCCAGCAGCTCGACAGCGGATCAGCCCCAGCATTTT | CASSSTADQPQHF
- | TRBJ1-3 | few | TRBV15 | TGTGCCACCAGCAGAGATCCAAGTCAGGGCGGCTCTGGAAACACCATATATTTT | CATSRDPSQGGSGNTIYF